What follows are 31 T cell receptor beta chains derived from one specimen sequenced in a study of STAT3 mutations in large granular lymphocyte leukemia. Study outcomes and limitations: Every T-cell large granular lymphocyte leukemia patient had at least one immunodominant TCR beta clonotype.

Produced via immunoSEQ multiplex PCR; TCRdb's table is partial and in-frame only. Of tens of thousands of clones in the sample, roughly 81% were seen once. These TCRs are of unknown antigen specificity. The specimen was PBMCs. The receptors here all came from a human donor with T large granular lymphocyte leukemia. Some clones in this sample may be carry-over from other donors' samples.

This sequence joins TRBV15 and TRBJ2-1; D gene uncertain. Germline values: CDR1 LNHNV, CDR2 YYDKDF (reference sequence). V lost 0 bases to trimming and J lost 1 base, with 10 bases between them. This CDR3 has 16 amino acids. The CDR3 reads CATSRDRQPSYNEQFF. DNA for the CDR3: TGTGCCACCAGCAGAGATCGGCAGCCGTCCTACAATGAGCAGTTCTTC.

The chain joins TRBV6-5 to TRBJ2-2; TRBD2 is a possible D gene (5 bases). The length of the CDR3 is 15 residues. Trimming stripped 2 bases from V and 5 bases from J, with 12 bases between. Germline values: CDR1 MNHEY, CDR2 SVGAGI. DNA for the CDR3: TGTGCCAGCAGTTACATGCGGGTCAGGACCGGGGAGCTGTTTTTT. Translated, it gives CASSYMRVRTGELFF.

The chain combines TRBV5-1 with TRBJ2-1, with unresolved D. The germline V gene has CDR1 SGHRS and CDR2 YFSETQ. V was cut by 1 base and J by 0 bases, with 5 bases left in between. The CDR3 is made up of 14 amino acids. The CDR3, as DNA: TGCGCCAGCAGCTTGACGGGCTCCTACAATGAGCAGTTCTTC. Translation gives CASSLTGSYNEQFF. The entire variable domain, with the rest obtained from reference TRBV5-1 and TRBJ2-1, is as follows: KAGVTQTPRYLIKTRGQQVTLSCSPISGHRSVSWYQQTPGQGLQFLFEYFSETQRNKGNFPGRFSGRQFSNSRSEMNVSTLELGDSALYLCASSLTGSYNEQFFGPGTRLTVL.

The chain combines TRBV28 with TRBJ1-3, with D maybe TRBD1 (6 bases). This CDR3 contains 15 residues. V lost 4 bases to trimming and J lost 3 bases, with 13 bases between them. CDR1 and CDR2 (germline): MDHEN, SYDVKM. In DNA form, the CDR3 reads TGTGCCAGCAGTTCTGCAGGGGCTAGTGGAAACACCATATATTTT. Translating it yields CASSSAGASGNTIYF.

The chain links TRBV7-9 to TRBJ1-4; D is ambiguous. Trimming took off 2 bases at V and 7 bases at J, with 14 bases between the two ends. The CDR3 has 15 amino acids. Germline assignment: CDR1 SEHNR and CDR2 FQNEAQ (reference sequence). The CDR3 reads CASSLISARGEKLFF. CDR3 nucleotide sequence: TGTGCCAGCAGCTTAATTTCGGCCCGGGGTGAAAAACTGTTTTTT.

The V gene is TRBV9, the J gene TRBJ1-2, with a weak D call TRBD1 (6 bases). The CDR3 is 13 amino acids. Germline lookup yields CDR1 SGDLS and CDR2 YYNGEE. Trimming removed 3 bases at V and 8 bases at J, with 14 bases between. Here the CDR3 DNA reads TGTGCCAGCAGCGCCGGACAGCCCTGGGGCTACACCTTC. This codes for CASSAGQPWGYTF.

This CDR3 is CASRDGILTGVSSEAFF. The DNA for the CDR3 is TGTGCCAGCAGAGATGGCATCCTGACAGGGGTCTCATCTGAAGCTTTCTTT. This sequence joins TRBV2 and TRBJ1-1, with TRBD1 matching over 8 bases. V trimming: 6 bases; J trimming: 6 bases; junction bases outside the gene matches: 18. This CDR3 contains 17 residues. Germline CDR1 SNHLY, CDR2 FYNNEI. The full variable domain, in which reference TRBV2 and TRBJ1-1 provide the parts outside the CDR3, is EPEVTQTPSHQVTQMGQEVILRCVPISNHLYFYWYRQILGQKVEFLVSFYNNEISEKSEIFDDQFSVERPDGSNFTLKIRSTKLEDSAMYFCASRDGILTGVSSEAFFGQGTRLTVV.

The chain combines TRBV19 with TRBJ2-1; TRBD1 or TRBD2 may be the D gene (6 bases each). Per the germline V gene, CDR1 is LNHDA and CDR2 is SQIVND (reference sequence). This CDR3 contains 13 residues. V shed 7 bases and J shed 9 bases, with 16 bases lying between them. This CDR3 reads CASKAGAEGEQFF. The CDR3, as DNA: TGTGCCAGTAAGGCAGGGGCGGAGGGTGAGCAGTTCTTC.

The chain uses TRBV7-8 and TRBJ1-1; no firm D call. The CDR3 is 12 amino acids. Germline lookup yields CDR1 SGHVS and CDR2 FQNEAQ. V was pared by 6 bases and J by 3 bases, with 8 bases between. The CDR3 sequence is CASRSGHTEAFF. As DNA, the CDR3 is TGTGCCAGCAGAAGTGGGCACACTGAAGCTTTCTTT.

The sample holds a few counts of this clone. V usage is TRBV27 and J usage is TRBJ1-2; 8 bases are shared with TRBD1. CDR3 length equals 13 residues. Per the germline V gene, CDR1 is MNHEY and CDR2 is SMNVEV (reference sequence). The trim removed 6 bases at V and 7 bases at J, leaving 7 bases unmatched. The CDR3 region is CASSPTGGSGYTF. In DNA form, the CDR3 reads TGTGCCAGCAGCCCTACAGGGGGTAGTGGCTACACCTTC.

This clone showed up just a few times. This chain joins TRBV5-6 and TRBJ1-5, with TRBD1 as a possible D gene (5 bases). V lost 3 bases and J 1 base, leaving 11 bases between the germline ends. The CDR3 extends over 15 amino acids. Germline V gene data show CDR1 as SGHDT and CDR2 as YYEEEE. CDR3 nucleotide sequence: TGTGCCAGCAGCTGGGGCTCGGGGAGCAATCAGCCCCAGCATTTT. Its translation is CASSWGSGSNQPQHF.

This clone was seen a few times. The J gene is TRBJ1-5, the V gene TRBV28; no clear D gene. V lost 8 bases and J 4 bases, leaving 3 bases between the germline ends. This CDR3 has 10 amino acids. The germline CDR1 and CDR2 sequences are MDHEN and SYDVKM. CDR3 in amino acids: CASSNQPQHF. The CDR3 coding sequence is TGTGCCAGCTCGAATCAGCCCCAGCATTTT.

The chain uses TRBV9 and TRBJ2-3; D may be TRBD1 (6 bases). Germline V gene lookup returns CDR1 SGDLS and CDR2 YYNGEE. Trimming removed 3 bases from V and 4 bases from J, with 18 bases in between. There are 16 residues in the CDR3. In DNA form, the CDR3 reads TGTGCCAGCAGCGAGACGACCAGGGGCGCGTCAGATACGCAGTATTTT. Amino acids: CASSETTRGASDTQYF.

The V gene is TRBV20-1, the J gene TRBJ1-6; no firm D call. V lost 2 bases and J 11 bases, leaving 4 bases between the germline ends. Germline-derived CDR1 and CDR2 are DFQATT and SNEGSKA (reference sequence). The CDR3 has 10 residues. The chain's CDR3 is CSARMPPLHF. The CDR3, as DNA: TGCAGTGCTAGAATGCCACCCCTCCACTTT.

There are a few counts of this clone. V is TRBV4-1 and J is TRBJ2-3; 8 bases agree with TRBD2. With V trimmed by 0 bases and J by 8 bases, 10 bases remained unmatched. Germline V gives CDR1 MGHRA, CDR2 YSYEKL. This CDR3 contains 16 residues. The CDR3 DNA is TGCGCCAGCAGCCAAGATCAGCTAGCGGGCCGAGGTACGCAGTATTTT. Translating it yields CASSQDQLAGRGTQYF.

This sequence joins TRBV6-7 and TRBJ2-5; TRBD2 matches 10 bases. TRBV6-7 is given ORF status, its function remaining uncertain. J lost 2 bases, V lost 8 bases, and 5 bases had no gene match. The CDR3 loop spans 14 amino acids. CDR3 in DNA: TGTGCCAGCGCCGAACTAGCGGGGCAAGAGACCCAGTACTTC. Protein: CASAELAGQETQYF.

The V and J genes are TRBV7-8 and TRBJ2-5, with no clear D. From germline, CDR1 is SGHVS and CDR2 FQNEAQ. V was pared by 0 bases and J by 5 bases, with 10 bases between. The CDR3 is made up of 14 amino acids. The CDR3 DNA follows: TGTGCCAGCAGCTTAGCGCGTAATCGGGAGACCCAGTACTTC. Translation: CASSLARNRETQYF.

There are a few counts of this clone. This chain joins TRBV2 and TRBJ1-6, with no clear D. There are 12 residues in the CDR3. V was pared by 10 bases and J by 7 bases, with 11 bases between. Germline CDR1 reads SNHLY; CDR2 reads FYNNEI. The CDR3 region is CATSLPNSPLHF. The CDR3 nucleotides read TGTGCCACGTCCCTGCCCAATTCACCCCTCCACTTT.

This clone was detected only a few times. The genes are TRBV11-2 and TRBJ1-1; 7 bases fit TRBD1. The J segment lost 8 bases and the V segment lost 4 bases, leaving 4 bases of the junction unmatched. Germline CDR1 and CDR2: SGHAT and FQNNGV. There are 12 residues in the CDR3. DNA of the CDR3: TGTGCCAGCAGCTCGACAGGGATCGAAGCTTTCTTT. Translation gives CASSSTGIEAFF.

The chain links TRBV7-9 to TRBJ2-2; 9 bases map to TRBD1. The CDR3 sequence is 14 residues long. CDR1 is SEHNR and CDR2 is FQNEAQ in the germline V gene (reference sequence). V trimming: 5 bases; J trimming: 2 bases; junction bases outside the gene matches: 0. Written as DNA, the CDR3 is TGTGCCAGCAGCACAGGGGGCAACACCGGGGAGCTGTTTTTT. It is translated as CASSTGGNTGELFF. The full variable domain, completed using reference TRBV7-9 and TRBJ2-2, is DTGVSQNPRHKITKRGQNVTFRCDPISEHNRLYWYRQTLGQGPEFLTYFQNEAQLEKSRLLSDRFSAERPKGSFSTLEIQRTEQGDSAMYLCASSTGGNTGELFFGEGSRLTVL.

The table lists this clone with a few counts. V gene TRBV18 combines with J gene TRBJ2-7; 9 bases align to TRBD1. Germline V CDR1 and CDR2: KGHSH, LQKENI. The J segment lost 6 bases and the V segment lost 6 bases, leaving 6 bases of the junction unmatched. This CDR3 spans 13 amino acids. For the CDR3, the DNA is TGTGCCAGCTCGCCGGGACAGGGAACCGAGCAGTACTTC. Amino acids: CASSPGQGTEQYF. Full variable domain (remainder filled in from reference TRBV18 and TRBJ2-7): NAGVMQNPRHLVRRRGQEARLRCSPMKGHSHVYWYRQLPEEGLKFMVYLQKENIIDESGMPKERFSAEFPKEGPSILRIQQVVRGDSAAYFCASSPGQGTEQYFGPGTRLTVT.

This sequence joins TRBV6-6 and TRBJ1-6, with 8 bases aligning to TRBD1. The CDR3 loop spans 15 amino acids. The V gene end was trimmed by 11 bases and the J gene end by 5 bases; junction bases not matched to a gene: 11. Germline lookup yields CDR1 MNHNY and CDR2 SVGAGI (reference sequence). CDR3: CAVARTGLDNSPLHF. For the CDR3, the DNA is TGTGCCGTGGCCCGGACAGGGCTTGATAATTCACCCCTCCACTTT.

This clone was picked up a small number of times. This CDR3 is CASSPGTAGNTIYF. The CDR3 DNA is TGTGCCAGCAGTCCGGGGACAGCTGGAAACACCATATATTTT. The genes are TRBV27 and TRBJ1-3; 7 bases align to TRBD1. J lost 2 bases, V lost 5 bases, and 3 bases had no gene match. The CDR3 sequence is 14 residues long. The germline gives CDR1 MNHEY, CDR2 SMNVEV (reference sequence).

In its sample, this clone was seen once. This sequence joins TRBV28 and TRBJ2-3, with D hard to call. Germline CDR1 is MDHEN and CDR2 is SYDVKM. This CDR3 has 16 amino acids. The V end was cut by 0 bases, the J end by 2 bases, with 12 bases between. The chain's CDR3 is CASSLCMGKLTDTQYF. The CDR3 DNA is TGTGCCAGCAGTTTATGCATGGGTAAGCTCACAGATACGCAGTATTTT.

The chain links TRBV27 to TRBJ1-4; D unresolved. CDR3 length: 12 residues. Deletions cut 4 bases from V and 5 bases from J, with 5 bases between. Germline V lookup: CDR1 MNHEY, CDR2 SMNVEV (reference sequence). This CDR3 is CASSSLNEKLFF. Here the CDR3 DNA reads TGTGCCAGCAGTTCCCTCAATGAAAAACTGTTTTTT.

Here the CDR3 DNA reads TGTGCCACCAGCAGACTCAGGGGACTTTTGGGGGGCTACACCTTC. Translating gives CATSRLRGLLGGYTF. This sequence joins TRBV15 and TRBJ1-2, with D perhaps TRBD1 (6 bases). Germline V gene lookup returns CDR1 LNHNV and CDR2 YYDKDF (reference sequence). The CDR3 extends over 15 amino acids. V was shortened by 2 bases and J by 8 bases, with 18 bases between the two germline ends.

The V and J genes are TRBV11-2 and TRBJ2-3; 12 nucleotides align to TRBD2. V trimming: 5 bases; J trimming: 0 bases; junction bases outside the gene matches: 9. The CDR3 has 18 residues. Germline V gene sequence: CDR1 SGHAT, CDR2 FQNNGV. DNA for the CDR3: TGTGCCAGCAGCACCCGACTAGCGGGGGTAACTAGCACAGATACGCAGTATTTT. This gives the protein CASSTRLAGVTSTDTQYF.

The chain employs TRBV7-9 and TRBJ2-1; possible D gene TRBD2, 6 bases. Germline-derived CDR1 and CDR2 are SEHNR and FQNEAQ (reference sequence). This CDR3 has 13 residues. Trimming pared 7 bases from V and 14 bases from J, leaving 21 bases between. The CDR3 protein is CASTLRPGDSKFF. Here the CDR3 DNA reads TGTGCCAGCACATTGAGGCCCGGGGACTCGAAGTTCTTC.

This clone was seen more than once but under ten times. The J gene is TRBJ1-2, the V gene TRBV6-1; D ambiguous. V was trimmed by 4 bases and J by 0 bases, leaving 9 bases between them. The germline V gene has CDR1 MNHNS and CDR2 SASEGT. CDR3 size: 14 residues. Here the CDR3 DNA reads TGTGCCAGCAGTGTCCTCGGAGCTAACTATGGCTACACCTTC. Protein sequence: CASSVLGANYGYTF.

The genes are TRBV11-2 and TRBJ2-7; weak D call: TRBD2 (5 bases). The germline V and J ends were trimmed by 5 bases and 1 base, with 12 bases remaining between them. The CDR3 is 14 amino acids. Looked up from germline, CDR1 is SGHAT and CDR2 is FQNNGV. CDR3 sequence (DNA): TGTGCCAGCAGCATGGTCGGGGTATCCTACGAGCAGTACTTC. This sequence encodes CASSMVGVSYEQYF.

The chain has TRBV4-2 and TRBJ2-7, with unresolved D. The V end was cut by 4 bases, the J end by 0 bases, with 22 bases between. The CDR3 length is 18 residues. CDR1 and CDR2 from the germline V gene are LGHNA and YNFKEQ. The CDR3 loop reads CASSLSNIRTESSYEQYF. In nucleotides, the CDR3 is TGTGCCAGCAGCCTCTCCAACATCCGGACCGAAAGCTCCTACGAGCAGTACTTC.